Sequencing of this T cell receptor beta chain was carried out in a study of blood T cell repertoires in COVID-19. Study in general: PBMCs, B-cell-depleted T cells, or T cells provided the cDNA or gDNA that made up the material.

Measured with immunoSEQ multiplex PCR; TCRdb has only the in-frame clones, and not every one. Here the sample spans about 270,000 clones, just over 90% being singletons. V shed 4 bases, J shed 8 bases, and the junction held 12 bases outside the gene matches. This CDR3 spans 16 amino acids. Germline V gene data show CDR1 as MGHRA and CDR2 as YSYEKL. The TCR sequence derives from a woman aged 40 to 49 with acute COVID-19. What was sequenced was PBMCs or T cells enriched from blood (not recorded which). This rearrangement joins TRBV4-1 to TRBJ2-2; 8 nucleotides match TRBD2. In DNA, the CDR3 is TGCGCCAGCAGCCTCACTGTTACGCGGGGGGTTGGGGAGCTGTTTTTT. Translated: CASSLTVTRGVGELFF.